Below, 10 T cell receptor beta chains from the same sample are listed, as sequenced in a study of neurological immune-mediated disorders. One entry per CDR3 protein results from TCRdb running MiXCR on the 5' RACE reads. The table records some 46,000 distinct CDR3 sequences, 4.5% of them present only once. The sample consisted of PBMCs. Receptor source: a woman aged 55-75 years with multiple sclerosis.

This clonotype was observed many times. The chain has TRBV20-1 and TRBJ1-2; D is undetermined. The CDR3 loop spans 12 amino acids. Looked up from germline, CDR1 is DFQATT and CDR2 is SNEGSKA (reference sequence). V was trimmed by 3 bases and J by 8 bases, leaving 13 bases between them. The CDR3 DNA is TGCAGTGCTAGCGACTGGGATTGGGGCTACACCTTC. Translation: CSASDWDWGYTF.

This clonotype was seen only a few times. The V call is TRBV7-9, the J call TRBJ1-1, with D possibly being TRBD1 (6 bases). The V end was cut by 5 bases, the J end by 1 base, with 11 bases between. Germline loops: CDR1 SEHNR, CDR2 FQNEAQ (reference sequence). The CDR3 spans 14 residues. CDR3 amino acids: CASSPDRRNTEAFF. The CDR3 DNA sequence: TGTGCCAGCAGCCCAGACAGGAGGAACACTGAAGCTTTCTTT.

This clonotype came up a few times. The rearrangement joins TRBV7-2 to TRBJ2-5; D uncertain. This CDR3 spans 13 amino acids. CDR1 is SGHTA and CDR2 is FQGNSA in the germline V gene. Trimming took 4 bases from V and 3 from J, leaving 9 bases between them. In DNA form, the CDR3 reads TGTGCCAGCAGCTCCCAGGTAGAAGAGACCCAGTACTTC. This codes for CASSSQVEETQYF.

J is TRBJ2-3 and V is TRBV11-2; no firm D call. The germline V gene encodes CDR1 SGHAT and CDR2 FQNNGV. The CDR3 runs to 15 residues. V lost 0 bases and J 6 bases, leaving 13 bases between the germline ends. CDR3 sequence reads: CASSLELVPLDTQYF. CDR3 DNA: TGTGCCAGCAGCTTAGAGCTAGTGCCCTTGGATACGCAGTATTTT.

The table lists this clonotype with many counts. The chain recombines TRBV25-1 with TRBJ2-5; D gene unclear. V gave up 0 bases and J gave up 3 bases, with 5 bases separating them. The germline gives CDR1 MGHDK, CDR2 SYGVNS. This CDR3 has 13 residues. In DNA form, the CDR3 reads TGTGCCAGCAGTGAATATGGGAAAGAGACCCAGTACTTC. Protein product: CASSEYGKETQYF. The entire variable domain, with the rest obtained from reference TRBV25-1 and TRBJ2-5, is as follows: EADIYQTPRYLVIGTGKKITLECSQTMGHDKMYWYQQDPGMELHLIHYSYGVNSTEKGDLSSESTVSRIRTEHFPLTLESARPSHTSQYLCASSEYGKETQYFGPGTRLLVL.

This clonotype was observed at least ten times. The CDR3 DNA reads TGCAGTGCCGACGGTCGGGGGGTCAGGTACAATGAGCAGTTCTTC. This gives the protein CSADGRGVRYNEQFF. This sequence joins TRBV20-1 and TRBJ2-1, with 7 bases aligning to TRBD2. The V and J ends lost 6 bases and 4 bases, in that order; junction bases with no gene match: 12. CDR3 length: 15 residues. Germline V lookup: CDR1 DFQATT, CDR2 SNEGSKA (reference sequence).

This clonotype was seen at least ten times. V usage is TRBV10-3 and J usage is TRBJ2-6, with D hard to call. Germline V gene sequence: CDR1 ENHRY, CDR2 SYGVKD. Trimming took 6 bases from V and 0 from J, leaving 9 bases between them. This CDR3 is built from 15 residues. The CDR3 DNA reads as TGTGCCATCAGGGAAGGTGGCTCTGGGGCCAACGTCCTGACTTTC. Protein: CAIREGGSGANVLTF.

This chain uses TRBV6-1 with TRBJ1-1, with D possibly being TRBD1 (6 bases). Trimming removed 8 bases from V and 1 base from J, with 14 bases in between. This CDR3 region has 14 residues. From germline, CDR1 is MNHNS and CDR2 SASEGT. Written as DNA, the CDR3 is TGTGCCAGCCTTTTTGGGACAACGAACACTGAAGCTTTCTTT. Translation gives CASLFGTTNTEAFF.

This chain connects TRBV5-1 to TRBJ1-4; tentatively, D is TRBD1 (5 bases). The CDR3 runs 14 residues. V lost 0 bases and J 7 bases, leaving 10 bases between the germline ends. Germline assignment: CDR1 SGHRS and CDR2 YFSETQ. CDR3 sequence (DNA): TGCGCCAGCAGCTTGGCCCAGGGAGGTGAAAAACTGTTTTTT. Amino acids: CASSLAQGGEKLFF.

This clonotype was recorded many times. CDR3 in amino acids: CAISQGTQDTEAFF. DNA of the CDR3: TGTGCCATCAGCCAGGGGACACAGGACACTGAAGCTTTCTTT. This chain links TRBV10-3 with TRBJ1-1, with a possible D match to TRBD1 (6 bases). The germline gives CDR1 ENHRY, CDR2 SYGVKD. The CDR3 extends over 14 amino acids. The V end lost 6 bases, the J end lost 3 bases, and 14 bases lay between the germline ends.